This entry lists 21 T cell receptor beta chains sequenced from one sample in a study of cytomegalovirus exposure and HLA in healthy donors. The PCR had 60 Vbeta and 13 Jbeta primers. Generated by immunoSEQ multiplex PCR, the TCRdb table keeps only in-frame clones and is missing some. The sample holds roughly 120,000 clones, about 78% seen once. Specimen: PBMCs. The receptors come from a woman aged 40 to 50 in good health and CMV-seropositive.

The chain links TRBV7-2 to TRBJ1-2, with 7 bases aligning to TRBD1. Germline values: CDR1 SGHTA, CDR2 FQGNSA. V shed 2 bases, J shed 4 bases, and the junction held 4 bases outside the gene matches. This CDR3 contains 14 residues. In DNA, the CDR3 is TGTGCCAGCAGCTTACTAACAGGGGTCTATGGCTACACCTTC. It codes for CASSLLTGVYGYTF.

Note on this clone: Other nucleotide sequences in the sample specify the same CDR3. The CDR3 sequence: CASSPRGGTEAFF. For the CDR3, the DNA is TGTGCCAGCTCACCACGGGGGGGCACTGAAGCTTTCTTT. The chain couples TRBV18 to TRBJ1-1; D may be TRBD1 (5 bases). Germline V gene data show CDR1 as KGHSH and CDR2 as LQKENI. V was shortened by 1 base and J by 4 bases, with 7 bases between the two germline ends. CDR3 size: 13 residues.

The chain recombines TRBV5-1 with TRBJ1-2, with TRBD1 as a possible D gene (6 bases). V lost 5 bases and J 6 bases, leaving 11 bases between the germline ends. Germline V lookup: CDR1 SGHRS, CDR2 YFSETQ. There are 12 residues in the CDR3. The CDR3 DNA is TGCGCCAGCAGTTGGGGGCTCGATGGCTACACCTTC. Its translation: CASSWGLDGYTF.

The chain uses TRBV9 and TRBJ2-1, with TRBD2 identical over 8 bases. Germline-derived CDR1 and CDR2 are SGDLS and YYNGEE. This CDR3 comprises 15 residues. V shed 0 bases, J shed 2 bases, and the junction held 1 base outside the gene matches. The CDR3 DNA reads as TGTGCCAGCAGCGTAGGGACTAGCCCCTACAATGAGCAGTTCTTC. Translation gives CASSVGTSPYNEQFF.

The chain has TRBV5-8 and TRBJ1-2; D call uncertain. The CDR3 totals 15 residues. The germline V gene encodes CDR1 SGHTS and CDR2 YDEGEE. Trimming took off 1 base at V and 5 bases at J, with 15 bases between the two ends. The CDR3 DNA is TGTGCCAGCAGCTTGTCGACCGGAGGAGGGTATGGCTACACCTTC. Translated, it gives CASSLSTGGGYGYTF.

CDR3 sequence: CASSAGRLGAFF. The CDR3 DNA sequence: TGTGCCAGTAGTGCCGGGAGGCTAGGGGCTTTCTTT. V is TRBV19 and J is TRBJ1-1; D is unclear. This CDR3 region has 12 residues. CDR1 and CDR2 from the germline V gene are LNHDA and SQIVND (reference sequence). The V gene lost 5 bases and the J gene lost 11 bases, with 15 bases spanning the gap.

This clone was found a few times. This chain connects TRBV18 to TRBJ1-1; possibly TRBD1 for D (6 bases). This CDR3 contains 15 residues. CDR1 is KGHSH and CDR2 is LQKENI in the germline V gene. The V and J ends lost 2 bases and 11 bases respectively, with 21 bases between them. The CDR3 loop reads CASSPNLWTESAAFF. Here the CDR3 DNA reads TGTGCCAGCTCACCAAACCTTTGGACAGAGTCTGCGGCTTTCTTT.

There are a few counts of this clone. The V gene is TRBV4-1, the J gene TRBJ1-1; TRBD1 matches 7 bases. The CDR3 extends over 13 amino acids. CDR1 is MGHRA, CDR2 YSYEKL, per germline. Losses at the gene ends were 4 bases for V and 4 bases for J; bases not matched to a gene: 3. The CDR3 DNA reads as TGCGCCAGCAGCCTAACAGGGGCCACTGAAGCTTTCTTT. Protein sequence: CASSLTGATEAFF.

This chain joins TRBV4-3 and TRBJ1-4; the match to TRBD1 covers 8 bases. Germline V lookup: CDR1 LGHNA, CDR2 YSLEER. The CDR3 totals 16 residues. Trimming removed 5 bases from V and 4 bases from J; junction bases left unmatched: 9. The CDR3 spells CASSEMSGGVNEKLFF. DNA of the CDR3: TGCGCCAGCAGCGAAATGTCAGGGGGCGTTAATGAAAAACTGTTTTTT.

This clone was counted only a few times. The chain recombines TRBV14 with TRBJ2-7, with 8 bases lining up with TRBD2. Germline V gene lookup returns CDR1 SGHDN and CDR2 FVKESK. This CDR3 is 16 amino acids long. J was trimmed by 5 bases and V by 1 base; bases with no gene match: 10. The CDR3 loop reads CASSQVAGGVSHEQYF. CDR3 nucleotide sequence: TGTGCCAGCAGCCAAGTGGCGGGGGGAGTTTCCCACGAGCAGTACTTC.

J is TRBJ1-4 and V is TRBV7-6, with D uncertain. Trimming removed 5 bases at V and 4 bases at J, with 17 bases between. The CDR3 spans 16 residues. CDR1 is SGHVS, CDR2 FNYEAQ, per germline. CDR3 nucleotides: TGTGCCAGCAGCAGCCGGGAGTGGGCCATTAATGAAAAACTGTTTTTT. As protein: CASSSREWAINEKLFF.

In nucleotides, the CDR3 is TGCGCCAGCTTGGGGGGGGGCCAAGAGACCCAGTACTTC. Translating gives CASLGGGQETQYF. This chain connects TRBV5-1 to TRBJ2-5; TRBD2 matches at 7 bases. The germline CDR1 and CDR2 sequences are SGHRS and YFSETQ. CDR3 size: 13 residues. After removal of 7 bases from V and 1 base from J, the junction contained 4 bases not matched to a gene.

As to this clone: This same CDR3 is encoded by further DNA sequences in the sample. V and J are TRBV7-9 and TRBJ1-3; unclear D gene. From germline, CDR1 is SEHNR and CDR2 FQNEAQ (reference sequence). Trimming left V 1 base short and J 7 bases short, with 8 bases between. The CDR3 loop spans 13 amino acids. CDR3 nucleotides: TGTGCCAGCAGCTTAGGTCTGGGCAACACCATATATTTT. Translated: CASSLGLGNTIYF.

The rearrangement links TRBV2 to TRBJ2-1; 8 nucleotides agree with TRBD1. The junction had 7 bases not matched to a gene; V was cut back by 5 bases and J by 7 bases. This CDR3 region has 14 residues. In germline, CDR1 is SNHLY, CDR2 FYNNEI. CDR3 coding DNA: TGTGCCAGCAGTTCAAGGACAGGGTCAAATGAGCAGTTCTTC. Amino acid sequence: CASSSRTGSNEQFF.

V usage is TRBV2 and J usage is TRBJ1-4, with 7 bases matching TRBD1. CDR3 length: 14 amino acids. V lost 1 base and J lost 6; bases outside the gene matches: 2. Germline CDR1 and CDR2: SNHLY and FYNNEI. CDR3 sequence reads: CASSEGTGHEKLFF. In DNA, the CDR3 is TGTGCCAGCAGTGAAGGGACAGGCCATGAAAAACTGTTTTTT. The full variable domain, with the rest looked up from reference TRBV2 and TRBJ1-4, is EPEVTQTPSHQVTQMGQEVILRCVPISNHLYFYWYRQILGQKVEFLVSFYNNEISEKSEIFDDQFSVERPDGSNFTLKIRSTKLEDSAMYFCASSEGTGHEKLFFGSGTQLSVL.

The chain carries TRBV10-3 and TRBJ1-1; 7 positions agree with TRBD1. The CDR3 is 14 residues long. Germline V gene data show CDR1 as ENHRY and CDR2 as SYGVKD. Trimming took 7 bases from V and 7 from J; bases not matched to a gene: 12. This chain's CDR3 is CAIMGQPLVGEAFF. The DNA for the CDR3 is TGTGCCATCATGGGACAGCCGCTGGTAGGTGAAGCTTTCTTT.

This clone was detected a few times. V usage is TRBV18 and J usage is TRBJ2-1, with D perhaps matching TRBD1 (6 bases). CDR3 length: 14 residues. Germline CDR1 reads KGHSH; CDR2 reads LQKENI. V lost 2 bases and J lost 5, with 10 bases in between. The CDR3 loop reads CASSPLTGDNEQFF. DNA of the CDR3: TGTGCCAGCTCACCATTGACAGGTGACAATGAGCAGTTCTTC. Drawing the rest from reference TRBV18 and TRBJ2-1, the complete variable domain is NAGVMQNPRHLVRRRGQEARLRCSPMKGHSHVYWYRQLPEEGLKFMVYLQKENIIDESGMPKERFSAEFPKEGPSILRIQQVVRGDSAAYFCASSPLTGDNEQFFGPGTRLTVL.

The chain recombines TRBV7-9 with TRBJ1-3, with D hard to call. Trimming removed 3 bases at V and 0 bases at J, with 6 bases between. The V gene's germline CDR1 is SEHNR and CDR2 FQNEAQ (reference sequence). The CDR3 spans 14 residues. The CDR3 sequence: CASSFSVSGNTIYF. CDR3 DNA sequence: TGTGCCAGCAGCTTTTCAGTCTCTGGAAACACCATATATTTT.

J is TRBJ1-2 and V is TRBV6-1; D may be TRBD1 (5 bases). Germline V gene sequence: CDR1 MNHNS, CDR2 SASEGT. V was pared by 4 bases and J by 4 bases, with 10 bases between. There are 13 residues in the CDR3. The CDR3 reads CASSVQGTYGYTF. CDR3 sequence (DNA): TGTGCCAGCAGTGTTCAGGGAACCTATGGCTACACCTTC.

The chain combines TRBV5-1 with TRBJ2-3; no reliable D call. This CDR3 comprises 15 residues. CDR1 and CDR2 (germline): SGHRS, YFSETQ. Trimming took off 1 base at V and 0 bases at J, with 9 bases between the two ends. The CDR3: CASSLFGSSTDTQYF. CDR3 nucleotide sequence: TGCGCCAGCAGCTTGTTCGGGTCTAGCACAGATACGCAGTATTTT.

The chain couples TRBV4-1 to TRBJ2-3; the D is unclear. This CDR3 has 15 amino acids. Germline V gene sequence: CDR1 MGHRA, CDR2 YSYEKL. V dropped 4 bases and J dropped 0 bases, with 11 bases sitting between them. CDR3: CASSLSGQSTDTQYF. The CDR3, as DNA: TGCGCCAGCAGCCTAAGTGGTCAGAGCACAGATACGCAGTATTTT.